The clone carrying this T cell receptor beta chain is a singleton in its sample. This CDR3 is 15 amino acids long. The V end lost 5 bases, the J end lost 2 bases, and 13 bases lay between the germline ends. RNA totalling about 0.5 to 1 ug underwent reverse transcription with random hexamers. Using its own MiXCR run on the immunoSEQ multiplex PCR reads, TCRdb lists one record per CDR3 protein. The profile shows 150,000 to 200,000 distinct CDR3 sequences, approximately 93% of them singletons. The data were obtained in a study of CD8 T cells in Susac syndrome. The chain links TRBV12-3 or TRBV12-4 to TRBJ1-5; D not resolved. Source material: CD4+ T cells from PBMCs. The TCR originated in a human donor with multiple sclerosis. CDR3 sequence (DNA): TGTGCCAGCAGTGTAGGTACACACCGCAATCAGCCCCAGCATTTT. This translates into CASSVGTHRNQPQHF.